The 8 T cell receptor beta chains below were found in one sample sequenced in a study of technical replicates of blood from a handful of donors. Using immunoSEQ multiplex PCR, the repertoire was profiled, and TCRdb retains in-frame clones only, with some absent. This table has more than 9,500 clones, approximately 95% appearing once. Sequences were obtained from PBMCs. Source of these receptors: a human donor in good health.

CDR3 DNA sequence: TGTGCCAGTAGTATAGTGGGAGTAACCATTAACACCGGGGAGCTGTTTTTT. Its translation is CASSIVGVTINTGELFF. This sequence joins TRBV19 and TRBJ2-2, with a tentative D call TRBD2 (5 bases). V was shortened by 1 base and J by 2 bases, with 14 bases between the two germline ends. CDR3 length equals 17 residues. Germline values: CDR1 LNHDA, CDR2 SQIVND (reference sequence).

The CDR3 protein is CASSSRGDSGRNEQFF. The DNA for the CDR3 is TGTGCCAGCAGCTCCCGGGGGGATAGCGGGAGAAATGAGCAGTTCTTC. The chain couples TRBV11-2 to TRBJ2-1; TRBD2 matches at 9 bases. Germline trimming cut 4 bases from V and 7 bases from J; bases unmatched to any gene: 11. This CDR3 is built from 16 residues. Germline loops: CDR1 SGHAT, CDR2 FQNNGV.

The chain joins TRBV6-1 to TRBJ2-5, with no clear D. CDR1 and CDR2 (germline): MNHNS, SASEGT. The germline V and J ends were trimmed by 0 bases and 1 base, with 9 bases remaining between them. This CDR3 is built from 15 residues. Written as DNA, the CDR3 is TGTGCCAGCAGTGAAGCTCCCCAGGTCCAAGAGACCCAGTACTTC. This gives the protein CASSEAPQVQETQYF.

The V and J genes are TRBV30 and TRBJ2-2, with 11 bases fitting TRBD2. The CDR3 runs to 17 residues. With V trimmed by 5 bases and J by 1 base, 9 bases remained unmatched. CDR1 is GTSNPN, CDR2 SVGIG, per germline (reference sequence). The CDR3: CAWGGLAVGKNTGELFF. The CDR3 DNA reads TGTGCCTGGGGGGGACTAGCGGTGGGAAAGAACACCGGGGAGCTGTTTTTT.

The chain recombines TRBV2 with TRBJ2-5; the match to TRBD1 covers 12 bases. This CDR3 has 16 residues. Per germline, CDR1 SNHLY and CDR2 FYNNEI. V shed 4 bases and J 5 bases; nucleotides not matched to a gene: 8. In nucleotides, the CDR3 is TGTGCCAGCAGTGGGGGACAGGGGGCTATAGGGGAGACCCAGTACTTC. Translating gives CASSGGQGAIGETQYF. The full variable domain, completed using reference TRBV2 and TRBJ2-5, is EPEVTQTPSHQVTQMGQEVILRCVPISNHLYFYWYRQILGQKVEFLVSFYNNEISEKSEIFDDQFSVERPDGSNFTLKIRSTKLEDSAMYFCASSGGQGAIGETQYFGPGTRLLVL.

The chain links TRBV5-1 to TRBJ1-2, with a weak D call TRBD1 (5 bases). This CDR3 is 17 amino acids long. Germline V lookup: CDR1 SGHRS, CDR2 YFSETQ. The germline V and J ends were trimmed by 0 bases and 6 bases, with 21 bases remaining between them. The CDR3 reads CASSLAKTATLSNGYTF. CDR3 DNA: TGCGCCAGCAGCTTGGCGAAGACAGCTACTCTTTCTAATGGCTACACCTTC.

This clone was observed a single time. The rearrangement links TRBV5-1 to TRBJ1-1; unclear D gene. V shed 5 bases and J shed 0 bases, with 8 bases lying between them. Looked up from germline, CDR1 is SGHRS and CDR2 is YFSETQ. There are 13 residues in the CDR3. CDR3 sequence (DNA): TGCGCCAGCAGAGAGGTTATGAACACTGAAGCTTTCTTT. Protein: CASREVMNTEAFF. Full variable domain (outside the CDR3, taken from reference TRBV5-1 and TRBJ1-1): KAGVTQTPRYLIKTRGQQVTLSCSPISGHRSVSWYQQTPGQGLQFLFEYFSETQRNKGNFPGRFSGRQFSNSRSEMNVSTLELGDSALYLCASREVMNTEAFFGQGTRLTVV.

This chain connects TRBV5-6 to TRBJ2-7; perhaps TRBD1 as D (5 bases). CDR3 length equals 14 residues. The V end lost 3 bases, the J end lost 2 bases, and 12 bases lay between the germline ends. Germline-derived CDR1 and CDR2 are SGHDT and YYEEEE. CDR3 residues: CASSSLRGTYEQYF. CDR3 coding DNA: TGTGCCAGCAGCTCCCTAAGGGGAACCTACGAGCAGTACTTC.